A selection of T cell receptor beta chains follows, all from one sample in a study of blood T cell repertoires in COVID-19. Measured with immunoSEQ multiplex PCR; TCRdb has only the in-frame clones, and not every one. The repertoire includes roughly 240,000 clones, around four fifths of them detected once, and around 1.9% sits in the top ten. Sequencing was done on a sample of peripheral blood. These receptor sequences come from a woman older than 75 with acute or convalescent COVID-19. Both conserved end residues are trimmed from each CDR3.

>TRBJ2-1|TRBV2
ASSEGQSGGNEQF
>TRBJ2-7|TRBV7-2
ASSLRFHEQY
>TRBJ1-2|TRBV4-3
ASSPAFSYGYT
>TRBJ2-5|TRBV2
ASQRGQGRRETQY
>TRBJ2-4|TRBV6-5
ASSYTTQSGRNIQY
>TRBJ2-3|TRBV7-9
ASSSDREADTQY
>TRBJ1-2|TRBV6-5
ASTRGRSLYGYT
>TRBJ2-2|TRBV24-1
ATSVTSGSSGELF
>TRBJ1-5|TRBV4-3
ASSQVWTGGNPQH
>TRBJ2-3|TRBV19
ASSINLAGVGSTDTQY